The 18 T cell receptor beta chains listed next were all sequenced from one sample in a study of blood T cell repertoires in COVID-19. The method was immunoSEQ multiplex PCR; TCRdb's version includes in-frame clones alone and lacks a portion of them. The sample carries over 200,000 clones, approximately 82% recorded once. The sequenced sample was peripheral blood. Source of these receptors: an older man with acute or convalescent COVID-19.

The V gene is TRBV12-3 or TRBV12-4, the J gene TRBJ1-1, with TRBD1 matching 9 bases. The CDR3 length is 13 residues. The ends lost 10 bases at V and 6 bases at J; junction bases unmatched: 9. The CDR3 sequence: CATSTGGIPEAFF. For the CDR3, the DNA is TGTGCCACTTCAACAGGGGGCATTCCTGAAGCTTTCTTT.

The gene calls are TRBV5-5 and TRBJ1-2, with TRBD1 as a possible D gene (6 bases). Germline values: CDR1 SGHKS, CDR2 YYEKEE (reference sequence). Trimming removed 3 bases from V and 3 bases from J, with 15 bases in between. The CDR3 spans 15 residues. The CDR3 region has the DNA TGTGCCAGCAGCTCCGATCAGGGGATCGACTATGGCTACACCTTC. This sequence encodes CASSSDQGIDYGYTF.

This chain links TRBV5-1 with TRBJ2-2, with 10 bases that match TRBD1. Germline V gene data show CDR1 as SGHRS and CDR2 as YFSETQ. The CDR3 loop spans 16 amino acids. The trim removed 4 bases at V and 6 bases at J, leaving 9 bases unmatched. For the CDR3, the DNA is TGCGCCAGCAGCCTGGGGGACAGGGGTCGTTCCGGGGAGCTGTTTTTT. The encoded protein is CASSLGDRGRSGELFF.

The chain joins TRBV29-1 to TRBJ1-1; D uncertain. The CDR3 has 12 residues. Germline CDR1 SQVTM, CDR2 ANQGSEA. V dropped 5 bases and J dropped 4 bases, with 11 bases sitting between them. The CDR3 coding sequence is TGCAGCGTTCTGCCACTCCTCACTGAAGCTTTCTTT. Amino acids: CSVLPLLTEAFF.

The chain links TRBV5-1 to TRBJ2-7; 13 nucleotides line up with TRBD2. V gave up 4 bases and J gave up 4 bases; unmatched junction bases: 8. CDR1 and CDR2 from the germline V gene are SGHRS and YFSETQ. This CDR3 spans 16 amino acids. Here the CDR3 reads CASSPAVTSGRYEQYF. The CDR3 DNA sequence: TGCGCCAGCAGCCCGGCCGTGACTAGCGGGAGGTACGAGCAGTACTTC.

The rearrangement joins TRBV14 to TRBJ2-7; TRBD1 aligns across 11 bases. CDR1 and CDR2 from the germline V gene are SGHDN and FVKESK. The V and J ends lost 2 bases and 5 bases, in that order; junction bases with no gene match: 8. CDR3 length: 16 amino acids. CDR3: CASSQLLGQGANEQYF. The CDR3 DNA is TGTGCCAGCAGCCAACTACTCGGACAGGGGGCGAACGAGCAGTACTTC.

This CDR3 reads CVPRVVTQYF. The CDR3 DNA sequence: TGCGTCCCGCGGGTGGTGACCCAGTACTTC. The chain has TRBV20-1 and TRBJ2-5; possible D gene TRBD2, 5 bases. This CDR3 has 10 amino acids. Per germline, CDR1 DFQATT and CDR2 SNEGSKA (reference sequence).

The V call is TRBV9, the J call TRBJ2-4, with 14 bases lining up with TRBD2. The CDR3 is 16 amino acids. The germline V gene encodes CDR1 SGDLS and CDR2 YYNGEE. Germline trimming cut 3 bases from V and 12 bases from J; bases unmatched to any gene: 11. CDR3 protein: CASSAQGLAGAGTQYF. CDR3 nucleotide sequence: TGTGCCAGCAGCGCCCAGGGACTAGCGGGAGCCGGAACTCAGTACTTC.

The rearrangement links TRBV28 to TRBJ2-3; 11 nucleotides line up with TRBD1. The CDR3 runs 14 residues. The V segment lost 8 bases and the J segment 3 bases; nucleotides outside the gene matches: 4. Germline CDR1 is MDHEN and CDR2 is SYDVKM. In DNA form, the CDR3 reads TGTGCCAGCCTGAGGGACAGGGGGACAGATACGCAGTATTTT. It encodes CASLRDRGTDTQYF. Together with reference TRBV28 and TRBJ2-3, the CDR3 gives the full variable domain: DVKVTQSSRYLVKRTGEKVFLECVQDMDHENMFWYRQDPGLGLRLIYFSYDVKMKEKGDIPEGYSVSREKKERFSLILESASTNQTSMYLCASLRDRGTDTQYFGPGTRLTVL.

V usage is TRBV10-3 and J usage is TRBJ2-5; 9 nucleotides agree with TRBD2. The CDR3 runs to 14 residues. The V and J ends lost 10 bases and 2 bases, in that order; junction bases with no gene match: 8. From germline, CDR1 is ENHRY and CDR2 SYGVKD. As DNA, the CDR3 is TGTGCCACCGCGGGGGGGGCGGCTCAAGAGACCCAGTACTTC. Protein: CATAGGAAQETQYF.

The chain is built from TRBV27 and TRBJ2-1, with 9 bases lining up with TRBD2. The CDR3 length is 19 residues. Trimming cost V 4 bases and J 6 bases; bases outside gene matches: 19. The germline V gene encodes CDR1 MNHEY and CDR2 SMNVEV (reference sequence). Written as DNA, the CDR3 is TGTGCCAGCAGTTACGCCACCGTTTTGAGTAGCGGGAGCGGCAATGAGCAGTTCTTC. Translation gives CASSYATVLSSGSGNEQFF.

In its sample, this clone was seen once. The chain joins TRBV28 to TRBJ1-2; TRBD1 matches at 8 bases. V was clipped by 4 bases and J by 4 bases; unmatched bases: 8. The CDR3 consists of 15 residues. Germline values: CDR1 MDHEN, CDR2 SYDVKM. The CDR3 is CASSSPRGQGYGYTF. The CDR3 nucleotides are TGTGCCAGCAGTTCACCCAGGGGGCAGGGCTATGGCTACACCTTC.

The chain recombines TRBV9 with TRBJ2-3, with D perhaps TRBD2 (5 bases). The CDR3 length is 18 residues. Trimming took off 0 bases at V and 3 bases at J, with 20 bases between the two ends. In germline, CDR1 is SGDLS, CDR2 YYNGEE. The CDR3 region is CASSVGSRGRSWTDTQYF. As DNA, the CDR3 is TGTGCCAGCAGCGTAGGGAGCCGGGGTCGGTCGTGGACAGATACGCAGTATTTT. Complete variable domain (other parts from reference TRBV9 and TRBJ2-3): DSGVTQTPKHLITATGQRVTLRCSPRSGDLSVYWYQQSLDQGLQFLIQYYNGEERAKGNILERFSAQQFPDLHSELNLSSLELGDSALYFCASSVGSRGRSWTDTQYFGPGTRLTVL.

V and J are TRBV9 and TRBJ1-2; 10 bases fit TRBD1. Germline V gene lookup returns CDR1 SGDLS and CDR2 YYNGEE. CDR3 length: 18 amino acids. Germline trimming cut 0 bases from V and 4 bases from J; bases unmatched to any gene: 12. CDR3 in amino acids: CASSVDSTGGSLLYGYTF. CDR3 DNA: TGTGCCAGCAGCGTAGATTCGACAGGGGGCAGTCTCCTCTATGGCTACACCTTC.

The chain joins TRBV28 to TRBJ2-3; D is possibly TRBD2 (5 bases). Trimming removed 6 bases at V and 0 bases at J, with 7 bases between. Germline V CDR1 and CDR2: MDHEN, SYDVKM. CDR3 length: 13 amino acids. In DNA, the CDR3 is TGTGCCAGCAGAGAGGGCAGCACAGATACGCAGTATTTT. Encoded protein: CASREGSTDTQYF. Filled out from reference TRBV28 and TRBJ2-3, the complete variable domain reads DVKVTQSSRYLVKRTGEKVFLECVQDMDHENMFWYRQDPGLGLRLIYFSYDVKMKEKGDIPEGYSVSREKKERFSLILESASTNQTSMYLCASREGSTDTQYFGPGTRLTVL.

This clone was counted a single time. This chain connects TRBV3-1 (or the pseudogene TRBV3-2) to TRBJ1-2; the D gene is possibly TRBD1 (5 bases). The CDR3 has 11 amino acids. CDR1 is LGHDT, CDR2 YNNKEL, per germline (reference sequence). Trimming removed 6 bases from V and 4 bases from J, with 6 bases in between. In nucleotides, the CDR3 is TGTGCCAGCAGAGACAGCTATGGCTACACCTTC. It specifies CASRDSYGYTF.

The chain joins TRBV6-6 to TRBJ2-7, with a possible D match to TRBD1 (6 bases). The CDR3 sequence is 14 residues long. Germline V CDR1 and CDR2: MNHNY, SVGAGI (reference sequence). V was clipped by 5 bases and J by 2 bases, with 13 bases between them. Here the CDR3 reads CASSDRTETYEQYF. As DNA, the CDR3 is TGTGCCAGCAGTGACCGGACAGAAACCTACGAGCAGTACTTC.

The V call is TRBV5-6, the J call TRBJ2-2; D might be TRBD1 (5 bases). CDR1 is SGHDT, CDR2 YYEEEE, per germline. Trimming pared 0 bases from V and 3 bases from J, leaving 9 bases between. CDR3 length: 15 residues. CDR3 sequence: CASSLGQGYTGELFF. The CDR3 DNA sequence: TGTGCCAGCAGCTTGGGGCAGGGCTACACCGGGGAGCTGTTTTTT.